These 27 T cell receptor beta chains were sequenced from one sample in a study of T-cell memory formation after mild COVID-19. TCRdb reanalysed the 5' RACE reads using MiXCR and keeps one entry per CDR3 protein. The sample carries tens of thousands of distinct CDR3 sequences, more than 11% recorded once. Sequenced sample: PBMCs or a T cell subset sorted from them (not recorded which). Receptor source: an adult woman who had mild COVID-19 (a few samples of this study predate the infection). Cell type and time point are not known.

The table lists this clonotype with a few counts. This chain links TRBV7-6 with TRBJ1-5; 7 positions match TRBD1. CDR1 and CDR2 from the germline V gene are SGHVS and FNYEAQ. With 5 bases clipped from V and 3 bases from J, the junction kept 4 bases outside the gene matches. This CDR3 region has 14 residues. Here the CDR3 reads CASSPGQTNQPQHF. The CDR3 nucleotides read TGTGCCAGCAGCCCGGGACAGACCAATCAGCCCCAGCATTTT.

The chain has TRBV19 and TRBJ1-1; no firm D call. The CDR3 runs to 13 residues. V was trimmed by 7 bases and J by 0 bases, leaving 9 bases between them. CDR1 is LNHDA, CDR2 SQIVND, per germline (reference sequence). The CDR3 DNA sequence: TGTGCCAGTATATCGGATATGAACACTGAAGCTTTCTTT. Amino acid sequence: CASISDMNTEAFF.

V and J are TRBV7-8 and TRBJ1-1; D unresolved. Trimming took 2 bases from V and 4 from J, leaving 17 bases between them. The CDR3 has 16 residues. The germline V gene has CDR1 SGHVS and CDR2 FQNEAQ. The chain's CDR3 is CASSLSGRWMGTEAFF. The CDR3 DNA follows: TGTGCCAGCAGCTTATCAGGAAGGTGGATGGGCACTGAAGCTTTCTTT.

This clonotype was seen more than once but under ten times. V is TRBV4-1 and J is TRBJ2-4; D is tentatively TRBD1 or TRBD2 (5 bases each). The germline gives CDR1 MGHRA, CDR2 YSYEKL. V dropped 1 base and J dropped 8 bases, with 15 bases sitting between them. CDR3 length equals 15 residues. CDR3 bases: TGCGCCAGCAGCCAAGCGGGGCATGTCTCCCACATTCAGTACTTC. Amino acids: CASSQAGHVSHIQYF.

This CDR3 reads CATSDAGTGGYEQFF. The CDR3, as DNA: TGTGCCACCAGTGACGCCGGGACAGGTGGCTATGAGCAGTTCTTC. The gene calls are TRBV24-1 and TRBJ2-1; 8 bases match TRBD1. The CDR3 totals 15 residues. J gave up 8 bases and V 4 bases, and 9 bases lay outside the gene matches. The germline V gene encodes CDR1 KGHDR and CDR2 SFDVKD.

The chain recombines TRBV4-3 with TRBJ2-1; TRBD2 is a possible D gene (5 bases). The germline V and J ends were trimmed by 0 bases and 0 bases, with 18 bases remaining between them. The CDR3 consists of 19 residues. The germline gives CDR1 LGHNA, CDR2 YSLEER. The CDR3 is CASSQDYSGRRSSYNEQFF. CDR3 coding DNA: TGCGCCAGCAGCCAAGATTACTCCGGCCGGAGGAGCTCCTACAATGAGCAGTTCTTC.

In this sample, this clonotype turned up many times. CDR3 loop: CASSDYGSGAKNIQYF. DNA for the CDR3: TGCGCCAGCAGCGACTACGGTAGCGGGGCCAAAAACATTCAGTACTTC. The chain has TRBV4-1 and TRBJ2-4, with TRBD2 matching over 7 bases. Trimming at V came to 5 bases and at J to 1 base, leaving 8 bases not matched to a gene. CDR3 size: 16 residues. Germline V lookup: CDR1 MGHRA, CDR2 YSYEKL.

V gene TRBV27 combines with J gene TRBJ2-3; no clear D gene. Trimming removed 6 bases at V and 3 bases at J, with 13 bases between. The CDR3 extends over 14 amino acids. Per the germline V gene, CDR1 is MNHEY and CDR2 is SMNVEV (reference sequence). The CDR3 loop is CASSMAEKTDTQYF. The CDR3 DNA is TGTGCCAGCAGCATGGCGGAAAAAACAGATACGCAGTATTTT.

The J gene is TRBJ2-1, the V gene TRBV15, with 11 bases identical to TRBD2. This CDR3 has 15 amino acids. CDR1 and CDR2 from the germline V gene are LNHNV and YYDKDF (reference sequence). Trimming took 6 bases from V and 6 from J; bases not matched to a gene: 7. CDR3 amino acids: CATSPTSGRLNEQFF. CDR3 sequence (DNA): TGTGCCACCAGTCCTACTAGCGGGAGACTCAATGAGCAGTTCTTC.

The chain has TRBV29-1 and TRBJ2-3; 14 bases are a match to TRBD2. The germline gives CDR1 SQVTM, CDR2 ANQGSEA. V trimming: 6 bases; J trimming: 4 bases; junction bases outside the gene matches: 9. The CDR3 consists of 16 residues. The CDR3 DNA reads as TGCAGCGTCCCGGGACTAGCGGGAGTAAGATCAGATACGCAGTATTTT. The encoded protein is CSVPGLAGVRSDTQYF.

The J gene is TRBJ2-7, the V gene TRBV5-8; the match to TRBD2 covers 10 bases. Germline V CDR1 and CDR2: SGHTS, YDEGEE. After removal of 4 bases from V and 5 bases from J, the junction contained 6 bases not matched to a gene. This CDR3 spans 14 amino acids. This chain's CDR3 is CASSAGLAQHEQYF. Written as DNA, the CDR3 is TGTGCCAGCAGCGCGGGACTAGCGCAACACGAGCAGTACTTC.

This clonotype was seen only a few times. DNA of the CDR3: TGCAGCGTGAGGGACAGGGGGCCCGGCTACACCTTC. Protein: CSVRDRGPGYTF. This chain links TRBV29-1 with TRBJ1-2; 12 positions agree with TRBD1. Trimming cost V 6 bases and J 8 bases; bases outside gene matches: 4. Germline assignment: CDR1 SQVTM and CDR2 ANQGSEA. This CDR3 has 12 amino acids.

The chain has TRBV12-3 or TRBV12-4 and TRBJ1-4; possible D gene TRBD1, 6 bases. The CDR3 loop spans 14 amino acids. Trimming removed 5 bases at V and 8 bases at J, with 15 bases between. CDR3 protein: CASSPTGSGEKLFF. For the CDR3, the DNA is TGTGCCAGCAGTCCGACAGGTTCAGGAGAAAAACTGTTTTTT.

This chain joins TRBV6-2 or TRBV6-3 and TRBJ2-7, with D perhaps matching TRBD1 (6 bases). Trimming removed 5 bases from V and 3 bases from J, with 14 bases in between. CDR1 MNHEY and CDR2 SVGEGT come from the germline V gene. The CDR3 sequence is 14 residues long. Here the CDR3 DNA reads TGTGCCAGCAGTAACACTGGACAGTTCTACGAGCAGTACTTC. Residues: CASSNTGQFYEQYF.

The rearrangement joins TRBV9 to TRBJ2-3; D is unclear. Germline-derived CDR1 and CDR2 are SGDLS and YYNGEE. V gave up 4 bases and J gave up 2 bases, with 8 bases separating them. The CDR3 spans 13 residues. CDR3 region: CASSPEPTDTQYF. In nucleotides, the CDR3 is TGTGCCAGCAGCCCCGAACCCACAGATACGCAGTATTTT.

V and J are TRBV4-1 and TRBJ2-2; 7 bases are a match to TRBD1. V lost 4 bases and J lost 3; bases outside the gene matches: 2. The germline CDR1 and CDR2 sequences are MGHRA and YSYEKL. The CDR3 is 14 amino acids. CDR3 nucleotides: TGCGCCAGCAGCCCACAGGGGTACACCGGGGAGCTGTTTTTT. Translation gives CASSPQGYTGELFF.

V gene TRBV27 combines with J gene TRBJ2-6; D unclear. CDR1 and CDR2 (germline): MNHEY, SMNVEV (reference sequence). The CDR3 extends over 15 amino acids. Trimming left V 3 bases short and J 0 bases short, with 6 bases between. Here the CDR3 DNA reads TGTGCCAGCAGTTTGCAGGACTCTGGGGCCAACGTCCTGACTTTC. Translation gives CASSLQDSGANVLTF.

The chain carries TRBV4-1 and TRBJ2-5; D may be TRBD1 (6 bases). Germline V lookup: CDR1 MGHRA, CDR2 YSYEKL. The CDR3 is 17 amino acids. With 0 bases removed from V and 0 bases from J, the gap between germline ends came to 14 bases. The CDR3 protein is CASSQDYPDSNQETQYF. The CDR3 DNA follows: TGCGCCAGCAGCCAAGATTATCCGGACAGCAACCAAGAGACCCAGTACTTC.

This clonotype was seen a few times. The chain employs TRBV5-6 and TRBJ1-1, with 7 bases fitting TRBD1. After removal of 4 bases from V and 6 bases from J, the junction contained 6 bases not matched to a gene. CDR1 SGHDT and CDR2 YYEEEE come from the germline V gene. The CDR3 has 13 residues. CDR3 in amino acids: CASSIIQGAEAFF. CDR3 sequence (DNA): TGTGCCAGCAGCATCATCCAGGGGGCTGAAGCTTTCTTT.

V usage is TRBV4-2 and J usage is TRBJ1-2, with D unresolved. This CDR3 has 12 amino acids. The V end lost 0 bases, the J end lost 8 bases, and 7 bases lay between the germline ends. Germline V CDR1 and CDR2: LGHNA, YNFKEQ. The DNA for the CDR3 is TGTGCCAGCAGCCAAGATGAGAGGGGCTACACCTTC. This gives the protein CASSQDERGYTF.

The V gene is TRBV7-8, the J gene TRBJ2-2, with D possibly being TRBD2 (5 bases). CDR1 and CDR2 from the germline V gene are SGHVS and FQNEAQ. Trimming stripped 5 bases from V and 1 base from J, with 8 bases between. The CDR3 has 14 amino acids. CDR3 sequence (DNA): TGTGCCAGCAGCCCGAGGGTGAACACCGGGGAGCTGTTTTTT. Its protein is CASSPRVNTGELFF.

This clonotype has only a few counts. V is TRBV7-8 and J is TRBJ2-3; TRBD2 aligns across 12 bases. The CDR3 has 16 amino acids. Germline CDR1 is SGHVS and CDR2 is FQNEAQ. V lost 6 bases, J lost 4 bases, and 8 bases stayed unmatched. CDR3: CASSLRTSGTADTQYF. In nucleotides, the CDR3 is TGTGCCAGCAGTTTACGGACTAGCGGGACCGCAGATACGCAGTATTTT.

This clonotype was found a few times. This chain links TRBV11-2 with TRBJ2-7; D is ambiguous. Germline CDR1 SGHAT, CDR2 FQNNGV. Trimming removed 1 base from V and 6 bases from J, with 4 bases in between. The CDR3 totals 11 residues. The CDR3 region is CASSLVTEQYF. In DNA form, the CDR3 reads TGTGCCAGCAGCTTAGTTACCGAGCAGTACTTC.

The chain joins TRBV12-3 or TRBV12-4 to TRBJ2-1; unclear D gene. The ends were cut back, 7 bases at V and 8 bases at J, with 12 bases in the middle. This CDR3 comprises 12 residues. This CDR3 is CASKLGTYEQFF. The CDR3, as DNA: TGTGCCAGCAAATTGGGCACCTATGAGCAGTTCTTC.

V is TRBV24-1 and J is TRBJ2-1, with D uncertain. V was pared by 4 bases and J by 6 bases, with 6 bases between. This CDR3 comprises 12 residues. The germline CDR1 and CDR2 sequences are KGHDR and SFDVKD. The CDR3 reads CATSEVANEQFF. In DNA form, the CDR3 reads TGTGCCACCAGTGAGGTTGCCAATGAGCAGTTCTTC.

The J gene is TRBJ2-3, the V gene TRBV7-9, with no clear D. With 2 bases removed from V and 5 bases from J, the gap between germline ends came to 14 bases. The CDR3 runs 15 residues. CDR1 is SEHNR and CDR2 is FQNEAQ in the germline V gene (reference sequence). CDR3 coding DNA: TGTGCCAGCAGCTTAACCCCTGGGCTCGGAGATACGCAGTATTTT. This translates into CASSLTPGLGDTQYF.

Note on this clonotype: The conserved phenylalanine or tryptophan is not found at the CDR3 terminus, so this likely reflects a read error. The gene calls are TRBV9 and TRBJ2-3, with 7 bases lining up with TRBD2. Trimming removed 2 bases from V and 2 bases from J; junction bases left unmatched: 5. CDR1 is SGDLS, CDR2 YYNGEE, per germline. The CDR3 contains 15 residues. CDR3 residues: CASSVPSGLTDTQYS. CDR3 nucleotides: TGTGCCAGCAGCGTCCCTAGCGGACTCACAGATACGCAGTATTCT.